This TCR beta chain was retrieved from a study of cytomegalovirus exposure and HLA in healthy donors. Researchers ran the PCR with 60 Vbeta and 13 Jbeta primers. Profiled with immunoSEQ multiplex PCR; TCRdb holds only in-frame clones, not every one. The table records some 120,000 clones, 60% to 85% of them present only once. Source material: PBMCs. This clonotype was sampled from a female donor in good health and CMV-seronegative.

CDR3 in amino acids: CAWTGGSYEQYF. In nucleotides, the CDR3 is TGTGCCTGGACAGGGGGTTCGTACGAGCAGTACTTC. The chain combines TRBV30 with TRBJ2-7; 7 positions agree with TRBD1. V dropped 4 bases and J dropped 4; count of bases not matched to a gene: 4. Germline CDR1 and CDR2: GTSNPN and SVGIG (reference sequence). The CDR3 consists of 12 residues.